The text below deals with one TCR beta chain. This entry is derived from a study of blood T cell repertoires in COVID-19. Study in general: Spain, Italy and the United States supplied samples that represented acute and convalescent COVID-19. T cells, B-cell-depleted T cells, or PBMCs supplied cDNA or gDNA.

During active infection, Seattle patients enrolled and were then monitored through disease. Original processing notes: Amplification of reference gene primers provided the estimated nucleated cell counts. Using immunoSEQ multiplex PCR, the repertoire was profiled, and TCRdb retains in-frame clones only, with some absent. That table is the source of V, J and clone size, and D and trimming were worked out from the DNA. The sample has 40,000 to 60,000 clones; 87% are singletons. V was pared by 2 bases and J by 4 bases, with 11 bases between. CDR1 is MNHEY, CDR2 SVGAGI, per germline. The CDR3 loop spans 14 amino acids.

The receptor's source is an elderly woman with COVID-19, enrolled during active disease. The genes are TRBV6-5 and TRBJ1-2; TRBD1 is a possible D gene (5 bases). Sequences were obtained from peripheral blood. The CDR3 spells CASSYAGRVYGYTF. The CDR3 region has the DNA TGTGCCAGCAGTTACGCAGGGAGGGTCTATGGCTACACCTTC.